Following are 20 T cell receptor beta chains from one sample sequenced in a study of T cell responses to AZD1222 COVID-19 vaccine. This table comes from immunoSEQ multiplex PCR, and its TCRdb copy is limited to in-frame clones, with some not included. In the table there are 120,000 to 150,000 clones, about 93% of which are singletons. The sequencing used peripheral blood, collected on day 0 of AZD1222 vaccination. All receptors derive from an adult in good health.

The rearrangement joins TRBV15 to TRBJ2-5, with 8 bases matching TRBD1. V was clipped by 0 bases and J by 5 bases; unmatched bases: 8. The CDR3 has 16 residues. Germline lookup yields CDR1 LNHNV and CDR2 YYDKDF (reference sequence). In nucleotides, the CDR3 is TGTGCCACCAGCAGAGATATGGACAGGGTGGGCGAGACCCAGTACTTC. The encoded protein is CATSRDMDRVGETQYF.

The chain joins TRBV5-4 to TRBJ2-5, with 9 nucleotides matching TRBD1. The ends lost 5 bases at V and 5 bases at J; junction bases unmatched: 1. Per the germline V gene, CDR1 is SGHNT and CDR2 is YYREEE (reference sequence). The CDR3 covers 12 residues. The CDR3, as DNA: TGTGCCAGCAGAGGGACAGGGGAGACCCAGTACTTC. This codes for CASRGTGETQYF.

The chain is built from TRBV7-2 and TRBJ1-1; D is undetermined. The CDR3 runs 16 residues. CDR1 is SGHTA and CDR2 is FQGNSA in the germline V gene. V lost 5 bases and J 0 bases, leaving 16 bases between the germline ends. The CDR3 sequence is CASSLGRNAMNTEAFF. CDR3 DNA: TGTGCCAGCAGCCTCGGGAGAAACGCTATGAACACTGAAGCTTTCTTT.

The chain uses TRBV19 and TRBJ1-2; D is possibly TRBD1 (6 bases). The V and J ends lost 6 bases and 2 bases respectively, with 7 bases between them. This CDR3 is 12 amino acids long. Germline CDR1 and CDR2: LNHDA and SQIVND (reference sequence). CDR3 protein: CASRQGNYGYTF. In nucleotides, the CDR3 is TGTGCCAGTAGACAGGGAAACTATGGCTACACCTTC.

The rearrangement joins TRBV5-1 to TRBJ2-2, with 7 bases fitting TRBD2. V shed 0 bases, J shed 5 bases, and the junction held 4 bases outside the gene matches. Germline values: CDR1 SGHRS, CDR2 YFSETQ. The CDR3 covers 15 residues. The chain's CDR3 is CASSLGGSGTGELFF. The CDR3 DNA sequence: TGCGCCAGCAGCTTGGGCGGGAGTGGGACCGGGGAGCTGTTTTTT.

To note about this clone: Other DNA sequences in the same sample also yield this CDR3. The chain links TRBV9 to TRBJ2-7, with 9 bases matching TRBD1. The CDR3 has 14 residues. The germline V gene has CDR1 SGDLS and CDR2 YYNGEE. V lost 3 bases to trimming and J lost 2 bases; unmatched junction nucleotides: 3. The CDR3 protein is CASSAGQGPYEQYF. In nucleotides, the CDR3 is TGTGCCAGCAGCGCGGGACAGGGCCCCTACGAGCAGTACTTC.

The table lists this clone with a count of one. CDR3 nucleotide sequence: TGTGCCAGCAGGCCCGATTACTACGAGCAGTACTTC. Translation: CASRPDYYEQYF. V and J are TRBV11-2 and TRBJ2-7; D is unclear. CDR1 and CDR2 from the germline V gene are SGHAT and FQNNGV. The CDR3 sequence is 12 residues long. V was pared by 6 bases and J by 3 bases, with 9 bases between.

The V and J genes are TRBV10-1 and TRBJ2-3, with TRBD1 as a possible D gene (6 bases). Trimming took 8 bases from V and 6 from J, leaving 9 bases between them. Germline CDR1 is WNHNN and CDR2 is SYGVQD (reference sequence). This CDR3 contains 11 residues. The CDR3: CASATGDTQYF. The CDR3 DNA reads as TGCGCCAGCGCAACAGGGGATACGCAGTATTTT.

This chain joins TRBV7-9 and TRBJ2-3; no reliable D call. Trimming stripped 2 bases from V and 1 base from J, with 4 bases between. This CDR3 has 13 amino acids. Germline values: CDR1 SEHNR, CDR2 FQNEAQ (reference sequence). CDR3 nucleotides: TGTGCCAGCAGCTTACTCCGCACAGATACGCAGTATTTT. It specifies CASSLLRTDTQYF.

This chain connects TRBV6-5 to TRBJ2-5; D unclear. This CDR3 contains 12 residues. V lost 10 bases, J lost 4 bases, and 13 bases lay in between. Germline V CDR1 and CDR2: MNHEY, SVGAGI. CDR3 in DNA: TGTGCCACCAGGACGGGTGGAGAGACCCAGTACTTC. This gives the protein CATRTGGETQYF.

The chain joins TRBV27 to TRBJ2-3; TRBD2 matches 13 bases. Germline V CDR1 and CDR2: MNHEY, SMNVEV (reference sequence). With V trimmed by 2 bases and J by 3 bases, 5 bases remained unmatched. The CDR3 totals 17 residues. CDR3 nucleotide sequence: TGTGCCAGCAGTTTACTCCCGGGACTAGCGGGGACAGATACGCAGTATTTT. Residues: CASSLLPGLAGTDTQYF.

In nucleotides, the CDR3 is TGCAGCGCTGAGGGAGATAATAGGGGCGGAGAGACCCAGTACTTC. It yields the protein CSAEGDNRGGETQYF. This chain connects TRBV29-1 to TRBJ2-5, with D perhaps given as TRBD1 or TRBD2 (5 bases each). Trimming removed 7 bases at V and 4 bases at J, with 22 bases between. The V gene's germline CDR1 is SQVTM and CDR2 ANQGSEA. The CDR3 covers 15 residues.

This clone was picked up one time. The chain recombines TRBV3-1 (or the pseudogene TRBV3-2) with TRBJ1-1; the D gene is possibly TRBD1 (6 bases). Germline-derived CDR1 and CDR2 are LGHDT and YNNKEL (reference sequence). Trimming removed 2 bases from V and 4 bases from J, with 14 bases in between. The CDR3 is made up of 15 amino acids. The CDR3 nucleotides read TGTGCCAGCAGCCAACAACAGGGCTGGGCCACTGAAGCTTTCTTT. Encoded protein: CASSQQQGWATEAFF.

This chain joins TRBV24-1 and TRBJ2-1; D is possibly TRBD2 (8 bases). V was cut by 7 bases and J by 1 base, with 19 bases left in between. Germline V gene data show CDR1 as KGHDR and CDR2 as SFDVKD. The CDR3 runs 17 residues. In DNA, the CDR3 is TGTGCCACCAGCAGCGGGAGCGGACAGGCTTCCTACAATGAGCAGTTCTTC. It codes for CATSSGSGQASYNEQFF.

V gene TRBV10-2 combines with J gene TRBJ1-6; D may be TRBD1 (5 bases). Trimming took 0 bases from V and 12 from J, leaving 24 bases between them. The CDR3 covers 18 residues. The germline V gene encodes CDR1 WSHSY and CDR2 SAAADI. The CDR3, as DNA: TGCGCCAGCAGTGAGTCGGAATGGTTACGGGACGTCGGGCGACCCCTCCACTTT. The encoded protein is CASSESEWLRDVGRPLHF.

Here the CDR3 DNA reads TGTGCCAGCTCTCAGGTCGACACTGAAGCTTTCTTT. Encoded protein: CASSQVDTEAFF. This chain connects TRBV18 to TRBJ1-1; D remains unclear. Germline V gene lookup returns CDR1 KGHSH and CDR2 LQKENI. V was shortened by 6 bases and J by 3 bases, with 8 bases between the two germline ends. The CDR3 totals 12 residues. The variable domain in full, completed from reference TRBV18 and TRBJ1-1, reads NAGVMQNPRHLVRRRGQEARLRCSPMKGHSHVYWYRQLPEEGLKFMVYLQKENIIDESGMPKERFSAEFPKEGPSILRIQQVVRGDSAAYFCASSQVDTEAFFGQGTRLTVV.

The genes are TRBV7-9 and TRBJ2-1; D gene unclear. The length of the CDR3 is 11 residues. CDR1 and CDR2 from the germline V gene are SEHNR and FQNEAQ (reference sequence). V lost 6 bases, J lost 6 bases, and 6 bases lay in between. As DNA, the CDR3 is TGTGCCAGCAGGAGCGCCAATGAGCAGTTCTTC. It yields the protein CASRSANEQFF.

The CDR3 bases are TGTGCTAGTGGTTTGGAAGGGATCTCACCCCTCCACTTT. As protein: CASGLEGISPLHF. This chain links TRBV12-5 with TRBJ1-6, with D uncertain. The ends were cut back, 1 base at V and 10 bases at J, with 8 bases in the middle. CDR3 length equals 13 residues. Germline loops: CDR1 LGHNT, CDR2 FRNRAP.

V usage is TRBV7-9 and J usage is TRBJ2-1; 7 bases line up with TRBD2. This CDR3 comprises 16 residues. Per the germline V gene, CDR1 is SEHNR and CDR2 is FQNEAQ (reference sequence). The junction had 10 bases not matched to a gene; V was cut back by 5 bases and J by 3 bases. The DNA for the CDR3 is TGTGCCAGCAGCCCGCCCGGGGCGGGGGACTACAATGAGCAGTTCTTC. It yields the protein CASSPPGAGDYNEQFF.

V is TRBV6-5 and J is TRBJ2-7; tentative D call: TRBD2 (5 bases). Trimming pared 4 bases from V and 4 bases from J, leaving 17 bases between. Germline CDR1 reads MNHEY; CDR2 reads SVGAGI. The CDR3 totals 15 residues. The CDR3 sequence is CASSSRTGIEYEQYF. DNA for the CDR3: TGTGCCAGCAGTTCCCGCACCGGGATCGAGTACGAGCAGTACTTC.